The source of this T cell receptor (beta chain) is a study of CD8+CD57+ T cells in acquired aplastic anemia. Whole-study context: Sorted CD4+ plus CD8+ cells gave DNA averaging 3.2 ug.

On this clonotype itself: Its antigen is undetermined. Since the CDR3 does not end with the conserved phenylalanine or tryptophan, this likely comes from a read error.

The CDR3 contains 14 residues. Germline loops: CDR1 DFQATT, CDR2 SNEGSKA (reference sequence). Study-level findings and limits: Sharing between patients and controls was observed for twenty-nine CD8+ CDR3 sequences.

For CDR3 and TCR beta VDJ profiling, genomic DNA was the template used. MiXCR, applied by TCRdb to the reads, yields one record per CDR3 protein. The sample lists around 290,000 distinct CDR3 sequences, 56% occurring once. For sequencing, patients were chosen who had shown expansion of CD8+CD57+ cells by flow cytometry. Patients had undergone no therapy by the time their blood was sampled. The chain couples TRBV20-1 to TRBJ1-6, with TRBD1 as a possible D gene (5 bases). The sequence came from a human donor with aplastic anemia. Sample: sorted CD4+, CD8+, or CD8+CD57+ T cells (not recorded which) from PBMCs. CDR3 DNA sequence: TGCGGTGCTAGTGATCAGACAGCTAATTCACCCCTCCACATT. This sequence encodes CGASDQTANSPLHI.